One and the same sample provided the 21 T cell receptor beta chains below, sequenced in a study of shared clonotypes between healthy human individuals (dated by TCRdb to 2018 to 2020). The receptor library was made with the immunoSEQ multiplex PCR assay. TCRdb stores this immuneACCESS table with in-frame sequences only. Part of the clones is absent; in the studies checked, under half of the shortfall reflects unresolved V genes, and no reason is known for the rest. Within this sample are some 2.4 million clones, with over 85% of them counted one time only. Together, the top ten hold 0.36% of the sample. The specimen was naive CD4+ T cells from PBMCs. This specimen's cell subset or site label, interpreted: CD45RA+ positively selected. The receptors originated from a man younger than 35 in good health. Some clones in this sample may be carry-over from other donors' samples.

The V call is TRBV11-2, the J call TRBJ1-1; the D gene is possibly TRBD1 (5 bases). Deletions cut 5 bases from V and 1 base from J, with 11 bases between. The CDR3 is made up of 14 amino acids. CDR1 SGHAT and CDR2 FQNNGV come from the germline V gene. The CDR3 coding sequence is TGTGCCAGCAGCCGTGGCAGGGAGAACACTGAAGCTTTCTTT. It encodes CASSRGRENTEAFF.

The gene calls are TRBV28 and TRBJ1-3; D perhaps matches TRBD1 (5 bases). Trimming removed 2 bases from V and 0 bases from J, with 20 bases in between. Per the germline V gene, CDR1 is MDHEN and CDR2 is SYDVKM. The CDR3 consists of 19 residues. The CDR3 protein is CASSLPRQGIFNSGNTIYF. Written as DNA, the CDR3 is TGTGCCAGCAGTTTACCTCGCCAGGGAATATTCAACTCTGGAAACACCATATATTTT.

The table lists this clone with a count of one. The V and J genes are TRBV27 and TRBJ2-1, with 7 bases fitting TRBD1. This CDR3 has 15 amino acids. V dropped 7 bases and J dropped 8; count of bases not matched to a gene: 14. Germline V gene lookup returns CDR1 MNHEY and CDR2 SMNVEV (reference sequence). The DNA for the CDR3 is TGTGCCAGCACCTCGGACCTCTCGGACAGGTATGAGCAGTTCTTC. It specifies CASTSDLSDRYEQFF.

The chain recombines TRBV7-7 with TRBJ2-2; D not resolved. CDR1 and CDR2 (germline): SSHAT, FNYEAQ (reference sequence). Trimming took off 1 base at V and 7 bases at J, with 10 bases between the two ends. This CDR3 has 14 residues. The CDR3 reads CASSLVPVDGELFF. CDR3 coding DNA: TGTGCCAGCAGCTTAGTTCCGGTGGACGGGGAGCTGTTTTTT.

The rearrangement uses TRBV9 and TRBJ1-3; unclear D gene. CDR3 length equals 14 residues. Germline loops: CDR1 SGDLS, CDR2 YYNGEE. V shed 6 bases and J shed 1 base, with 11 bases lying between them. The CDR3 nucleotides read TGTGCCAGCACCCCCCTCTCTTCTGGAAACACCATATATTTT. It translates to CASTPLSSGNTIYF.

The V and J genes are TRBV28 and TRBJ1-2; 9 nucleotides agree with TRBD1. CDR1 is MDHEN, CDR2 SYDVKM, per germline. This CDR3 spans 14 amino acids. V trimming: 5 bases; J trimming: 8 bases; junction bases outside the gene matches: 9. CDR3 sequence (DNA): TGTGCCAGCAGTCAAGGACAGGGGACGGGCGGCTACACCTTC. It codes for CASSQGQGTGGYTF.

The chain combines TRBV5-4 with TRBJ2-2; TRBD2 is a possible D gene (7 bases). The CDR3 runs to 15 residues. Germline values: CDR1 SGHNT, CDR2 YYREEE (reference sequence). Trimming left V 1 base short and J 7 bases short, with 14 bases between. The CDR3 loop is CASSLIRGADGELFF. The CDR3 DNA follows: TGTGCCAGCAGCTTGATCCGGGGGGCGGACGGGGAGCTGTTTTTT.

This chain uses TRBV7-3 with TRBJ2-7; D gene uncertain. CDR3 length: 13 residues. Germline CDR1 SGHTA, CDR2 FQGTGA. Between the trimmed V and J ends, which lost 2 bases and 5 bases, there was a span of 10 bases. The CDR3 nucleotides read TGTGCCAGCAGCTTAGAAGGGTTCCACGAGCAGTACTTC. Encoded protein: CASSLEGFHEQYF.

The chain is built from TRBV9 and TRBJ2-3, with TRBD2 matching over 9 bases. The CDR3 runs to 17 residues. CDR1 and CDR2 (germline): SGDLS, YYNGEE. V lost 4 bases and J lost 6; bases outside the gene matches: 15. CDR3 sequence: CASSFRHSGGPRDTQYF. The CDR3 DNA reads TGTGCCAGCAGCTTCCGGCATAGCGGGGGCCCGAGGGATACGCAGTATTTT.

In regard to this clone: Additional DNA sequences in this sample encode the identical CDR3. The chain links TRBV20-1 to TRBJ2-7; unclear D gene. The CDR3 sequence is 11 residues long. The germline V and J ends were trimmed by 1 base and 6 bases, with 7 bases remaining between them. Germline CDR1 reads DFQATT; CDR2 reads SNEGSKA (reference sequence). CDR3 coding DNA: TGCAGTGCTAGAGGAGTTCCCGAGCAGTACTTC. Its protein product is CSARGVPEQYF.

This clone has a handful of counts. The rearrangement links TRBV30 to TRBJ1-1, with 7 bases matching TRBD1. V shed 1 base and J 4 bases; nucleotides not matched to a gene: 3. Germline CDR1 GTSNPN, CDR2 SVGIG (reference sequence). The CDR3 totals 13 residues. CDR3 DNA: TGTGCCTGGAGTGCACAGGGGATCACTGAAGCTTTCTTT. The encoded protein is CAWSAQGITEAFF.

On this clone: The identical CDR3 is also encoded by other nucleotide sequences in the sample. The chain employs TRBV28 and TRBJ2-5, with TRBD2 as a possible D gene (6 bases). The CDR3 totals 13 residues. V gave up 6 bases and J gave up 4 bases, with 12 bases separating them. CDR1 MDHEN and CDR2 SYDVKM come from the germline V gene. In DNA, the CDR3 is TGTGCCAGCAGCCCATTGGGGGGAGAGACCCAGTACTTC. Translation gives CASSPLGGETQYF.

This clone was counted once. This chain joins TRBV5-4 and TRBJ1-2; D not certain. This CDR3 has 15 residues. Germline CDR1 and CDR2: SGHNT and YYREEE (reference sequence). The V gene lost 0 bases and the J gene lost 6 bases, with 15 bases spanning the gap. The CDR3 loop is CASSLVGVQRNGYTF. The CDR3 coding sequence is TGTGCCAGCAGCTTGGTCGGGGTGCAAAGGAATGGCTACACCTTC.

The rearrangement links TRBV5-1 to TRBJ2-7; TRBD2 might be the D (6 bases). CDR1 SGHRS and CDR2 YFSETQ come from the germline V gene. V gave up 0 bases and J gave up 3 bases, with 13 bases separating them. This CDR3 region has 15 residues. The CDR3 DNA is TGCGCCAGCAGCTTGGAAGGGACTCAATTCTACGAGCAGTACTTC. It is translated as CASSLEGTQFYEQYF. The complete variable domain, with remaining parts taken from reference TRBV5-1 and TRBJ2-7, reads KAGVTQTPRYLIKTRGQQVTLSCSPISGHRSVSWYQQTPGQGLQFLFEYFSETQRNKGNFPGRFSGRQFSNSRSEMNVSTLELGDSALYLCASSLEGTQFYEQYFGPGTRLTVT.

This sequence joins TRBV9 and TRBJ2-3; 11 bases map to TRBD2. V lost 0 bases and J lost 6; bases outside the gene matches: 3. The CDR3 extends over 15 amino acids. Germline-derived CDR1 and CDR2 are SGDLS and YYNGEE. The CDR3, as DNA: TGTGCCAGCAGCGTAGGACTAGCGGGAATCGATACGCAGTATTTT. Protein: CASSVGLAGIDTQYF. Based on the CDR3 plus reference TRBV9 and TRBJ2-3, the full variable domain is DSGVTQTPKHLITATGQRVTLRCSPRSGDLSVYWYQQSLDQGLQFLIQYYNGEERAKGNILERFSAQQFPDLHSELNLSSLELGDSALYFCASSVGLAGIDTQYFGPGTRLTVL.

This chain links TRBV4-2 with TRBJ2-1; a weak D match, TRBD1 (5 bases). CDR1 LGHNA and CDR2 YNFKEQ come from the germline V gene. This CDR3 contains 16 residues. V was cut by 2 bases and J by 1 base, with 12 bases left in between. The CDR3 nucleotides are TGTGCCAGCAGCCAAAGACTTTGGACATCCTACAATGAGCAGTTCTTC. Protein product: CASSQRLWTSYNEQFF.

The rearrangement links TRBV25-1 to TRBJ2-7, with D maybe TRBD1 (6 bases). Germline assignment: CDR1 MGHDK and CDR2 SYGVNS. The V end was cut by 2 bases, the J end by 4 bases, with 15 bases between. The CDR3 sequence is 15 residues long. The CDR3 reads CASSELGRGRYEQYF. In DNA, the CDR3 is TGTGCCAGCAGTGAACTGGGCAGGGGTCGGTACGAGCAGTACTTC.

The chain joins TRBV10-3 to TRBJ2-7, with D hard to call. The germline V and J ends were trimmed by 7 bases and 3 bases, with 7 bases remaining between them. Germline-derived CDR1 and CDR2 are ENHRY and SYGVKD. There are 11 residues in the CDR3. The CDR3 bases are TGTGCCATCAAGGGCGGCTACGAGCAGTACTTC. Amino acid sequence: CAIKGGYEQYF.

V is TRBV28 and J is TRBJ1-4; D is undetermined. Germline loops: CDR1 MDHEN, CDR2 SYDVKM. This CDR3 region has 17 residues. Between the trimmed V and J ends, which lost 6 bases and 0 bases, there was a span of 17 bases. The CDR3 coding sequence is TGTGCCAGCAGCGGCGGGAACGTCTTCGCAACTAATGAAAAACTGTTTTTT. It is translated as CASSGGNVFATNEKLFF.

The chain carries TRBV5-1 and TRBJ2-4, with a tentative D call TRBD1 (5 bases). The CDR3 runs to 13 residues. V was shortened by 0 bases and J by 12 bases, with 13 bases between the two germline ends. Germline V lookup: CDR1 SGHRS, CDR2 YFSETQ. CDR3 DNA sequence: TGCGCCAGCAGCTTGGAGTTGGGTGGGGCTCAGTACTTC. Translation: CASSLELGGAQYF.

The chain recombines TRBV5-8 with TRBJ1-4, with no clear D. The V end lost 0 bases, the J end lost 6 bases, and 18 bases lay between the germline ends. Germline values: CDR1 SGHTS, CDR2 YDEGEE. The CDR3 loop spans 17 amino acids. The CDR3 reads CASSLGFIGLPDEKLFF. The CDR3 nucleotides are TGTGCCAGCAGCTTGGGATTTATCGGACTCCCGGATGAAAAACTGTTTTTT.